This T cell receptor (beta chain) was recorded in a study of response to subunit inactivated influenza vaccine. In regard to this clonotype: Its antigen remains unidentified.

Study observations and caveats: The authors offered the suggestion that each seasonal influenza vaccination recruits few new T cells.

Germline V gene lookup returns CDR1 SGHAT and CDR2 FQNNGV. CDR3 size: 11 residues. TCRdb fed the RT-PCR reads into MiXCR, producing one record per CDR3 protein. The sample lists roughly 500,000 distinct CDR3 sequences, around 25% occurring once. Sequences were derived from CD4+ T cells sorted from PBMCs, sampled more than 4 days after vaccination. This clonotype originated in a man over 45 who received an inactivated influenza vaccine. V usage is TRBV11-2 and J usage is TRBJ2-5; TRBD1 is a possible D gene (5 bases). Here the CDR3 DNA reads TGTGCAGCAGGGCGCCAAGAGACCCAGTACTTC. This sequence encodes CAAGRQETQYF.